The clone carrying this T cell receptor (beta chain) was seen ten or more times. The antigen remains unidentified. TCRdb processed the 5' RACE reads anew with MiXCR; each CDR3 protein has one entry. The sample records under 450,000 distinct CDR3 sequences, 20% to 25% being singletons. The sample belongs to a study of T-cell memory formation after mild COVID-19. On the study more broadly: TCR clusters showed largely donor specificity. General observations from the study: Mostly located in CM and EM were contracting CD4+ clones, with contracting CD8+ clones located in EMRA.

This sequence was found in a man younger than 30 who had mild COVID-19 (a few samples of this study predate the infection). Cell type and time point are not known. Sequenced input: PBMCs or a T cell subset sorted from them (not recorded which).

CDR3 sequence (DNA): TGTGCCTGGAGTGGAGGACCCCAAGGGCGCTACGAGCAGTACTTC. Its translation is CAWSGGPQGRYEQYF. The rearrangement joins TRBV30 to TRBJ2-7; D gene unclear. Germline V gene data show CDR1 as GTSNPN and CDR2 as SVGIG (reference sequence). Trimming took 1 base from V and 3 from J, leaving 16 bases between them. The CDR3 totals 15 residues.